This TCR beta chain was sequenced for a study of a mutant IDH1 vaccine in newly diagnosed glioma. Study at large: Sex distribution of treated patients was around 62% male and roughly 40% female; mean age was around 40 years. Patients got radiotherapy, temozolomide, or both beforehand, and most got both.

Findings and limits, study-wide: Overall, 80% to 95% of patients had vaccine-induced immune responses.

For this clone: Its antigen is currently unknown.

As to time point: week 11, during vaccination. The content of each vaccine dose was 300 ug of mutant IDH1 20-mer peptide, and topical imiquimod accompanied it. Astrocytomas that were new, WHO grade 3 or 4, IDH1-mutant and ATRX-lost were present in the donors. Some clones are missing from TCRdb's copy, which holds only in-frame ones; the method was immunoSEQ multiplex PCR. Counted here are around 66,000 clones, about 80% occurring once; the ten biggest clones make up 5% to 6.5%. The TCR sequence derives from a man aged 45 to 65 with glioma. The sequencing here drew on PBMCs, taken from a glioma patient whose treatment included an IDH1 peptide vaccine.

The CDR3 spells CASTPPNSGRYEQYF. Written as DNA, the CDR3 is TGTGCCAGCACCCCCCCGAATAGCGGGAGGTACGAGCAGTACTTC. The chain joins TRBV28 to TRBJ2-7; 10 bases are shared with TRBD2. The V gene end was trimmed by 7 bases and the J gene end by 4 bases; junction bases not matched to a gene: 10. Germline-derived CDR1 and CDR2 are MDHEN and SYDVKM. The length of the CDR3 is 15 residues.